The rows below give T cell receptor beta chains drawn from one sample of a study of OX40 agonist ivuxolimab in advanced cancers. Libraries were prepared by immunoSEQ multiplex PCR; TCRdb keeps only in-frame clonotypes and omits some of them. The sample records over 30,000 clones, about 83% being singletons. Material: CD4+ or CD8+ T cells sorted from blood, obtained in a trial of the OX40 agonist ivuxolimab. These receptors were taken from an adult with an advanced solid tumor such as melanoma, head and neck, liver or kidney cancer. The CDR3 runs from the conserved cysteine through the conserved F or W. D genes are given only for firm matches. A clone size is listed for some rows: how often the clone was seen (once, few, many), or a class if it is expanded.

>.|TRBD1|TRBJ1-2|TRBV5-4
TGTGCCAGCAGCCACGGGGACAGGGGGAGCTATGGCTACACCTTC
CASSHGDRGSYGYTF
>few|TRBD2|TRBJ2-1|TRBV5-6
TGTGCCAGCAGCTTCGATAGCGGGGAAGTTTACAATGAGCAGTTCTTC
CASSFDSGEVYNEQFF
>.|.|TRBJ2-3|TRBV7-8
TGTGCCAGCAGCTTATCTAGTATTGGCACGCAGTATTTT
CASSLSSIGTQYF
>medium-sized|.|TRBJ1-1|TRBV19
TGTGCCAGTAGTCCCCTATCGCGGACGAACACTGAAGCTTTCTTT
CASSPLSRTNTEAFF
>.|TRBD2|TRBJ2-7|TRBV14
TGTGCCAGCAGCCAAGGCCATAGCGGGGCCTACGAGCAGTACTTC
CASSQGHSGAYEQYF
>.|TRBD2|TRBJ2-2|TRBV4-1
TGCGCCAGCAGCCAAGCCGCAAGGACTAGAATGGTCGGGGAGCTGTTTTTT
CASSQAARTRMVGELFF
>few|TRBD2|TRBJ2-5|TRBV5-1
TGCGCCAGCCACCCGGGAGGAGTAATGGAGACCCAGTACTTC
CASHPGGVMETQYF
>.|.|TRBJ1-2|TRBV5-1
TGCGCCAGCAGCTTGGGGGATGAGGGCTACACCTTC
CASSLGDEGYTF
>.|.|TRBJ2-7|TRBV5-5
TGTGCCAGCAGCTTGGCTGGCTACATCTACGAGCAGTACTTC
CASSLAGYIYEQYF
>once|.|TRBJ2-7|TRBV9
TGTGCCAGCGACGATTCCGGATGGACCCCTTCGGAGCAGTACTTC
CASDDSGWTPSEQYF
>medium-sized|.|TRBJ1-4|TRBV9
TGTGCCAGCAGCGTAGAAGGCCGGCCCGATGAAAAACTGTTTTTT
CASSVEGRPDEKLFF
>.|.|TRBJ1-1|TRBV7-7
TGTGCCAGCAGCCCACTACTCTTGACTAACACTGAAGCTTTCTTT
CASSPLLLTNTEAFF
>.|TRBD1|TRBJ2-5|TRBV28
TGTGCCAGCAGTCCCCCCCAGACAGGGCTGGAGACCCAGTACTTC
CASSPPQTGLETQYF
>.|.|TRBJ2-2|TRBV19
TGTGCCAGTAGCACGGGAGAGGGGTCCGGGGAGCTGTTTTTT
CASSTGEGSGELFF
>.|TRBD2|TRBJ2-7|TRBV4-1
TGCGCCAGCAGCCAAGATTCAACTAGCGGGACCCTCAAGCAGTACTTC
CASSQDSTSGTLKQYF
>.|.|TRBJ2-2|TRBV5-1
TGCGCCAGCAGCAACTACCCCGGGACCGGGGAGCTGTTTTTT
CASSNYPGTGELFF
>.|TRBD1|TRBJ2-2|TRBV29-1
TGCAGCGGGGGTCCCCAGGGGGACACCGGGGAGCTGTTTTTT
CSGGPQGDTGELFF
>few|.|TRBJ1-1|TRBV11-1
TGTGCCAGCAGCTATCTGTCCTTGAACACTGAAGCTTTCTTT
CASSYLSLNTEAFF
>.|TRBD2|TRBJ2-1|TRBV7-9
TGTGCCAGCAGCGCGGGACTAGCGGGAGTTGAGCAGTTCTTC
CASSAGLAGVEQFF
>.|.|TRBJ2-7|TRBV10-1
TGCGCCAGCATTAAGGGGGGATACTCCTACGAGCAGTACTTC
CASIKGGYSYEQYF
>.|TRBD2|TRBJ2-5|TRBV18
TGTGCCAGCTCACCGGTGGGAGGGGCCGGAGAGACCCAGTACTTC
CASSPVGGAGETQYF
>.|.|TRBJ2-7|TRBV6-5
TGTGCCAGCAGTCCTCGTCGAAGCTACGAGCAGTACTTC
CASSPRRSYEQYF
>.|TRBD1|TRBJ1-5|TRBV14
TGTGCCAGCAGCCAAGGGACAGGGAGGAATCAGCCCCAGCATTTT
CASSQGTGRNQPQHF
>.|TRBD2|TRBJ2-4|TRBV7-3
TGTGCCAGCAGCTTAGGGACTAGCGGGAGTCAAAACATTCAGTACTTC
CASSLGTSGSQNIQYF
>.|.|TRBJ1-2|TRBV30
TGTGCCTGGAATCCACCGCAGGGAGCTAACTATGGCTACACCTTC
CAWNPPQGANYGYTF
>.|TRBD1|TRBJ2-7|TRBV18
TGTGCCAGCTCACCACCGGGGACAGGATCTTACGAGCAGTACTTC
CASSPPGTGSYEQYF
>.|.|TRBJ2-1|TRBV5-1
TGCGCCAGCAGCTTGGTTTTCAGTGAGCAGTTCTTC
CASSLVFSEQFF
>.|.|TRBJ2-5|TRBV2
TGTGCCAGCAGGCAAAGAGACTGGCTACAAGAGACCCAGTACTTC
CASRQRDWLQETQYF
>.|.|TRBJ1-5|TRBV18
TGTGCCAGCTCACCCCCTGGGGTCAGGGCCAATCAGCCCCAGCATTTT
CASSPPGVRANQPQHF
>.|.|TRBJ1-1|TRBV4-2
TGTGCCAGCAGCCAGGGCGCGGAGAACACTGAAGCTTTCTTT
CASSQGAENTEAFF
>.|TRBD2|TRBJ2-3|TRBV2
TGTGCCAGCAGTGCTCAGGACCTAGCGGAAAGCACAGATACGCAGTATTTT
CASSAQDLAESTDTQYF
>.|.|TRBJ2-5|TRBV18
TGTGCCAGCTCACCGTTAGGGGGGCAGAGGAGCGGAGGAGAGACCCAGTACTTC
CASSPLGGQRSGGETQYF
>.|TRBD2|TRBJ2-5|TRBV7-8
TGTGCCAGCAGCTTAGGGCCTAGCGGGGGATGGGAGACCCAGTACTTC
CASSLGPSGGWETQYF
>.|.|TRBJ2-7|TRBV5-8
TGTGCCAGCAGCTTGCGGGGGAAAGGTGGAGAGCAGTACTTC
CASSLRGKGGEQYF
>.|.|TRBJ1-5|TRBV29-1
TGCAGCGTACAGGCATATAGCAATCAGCCCCAGCATTTT
CSVQAYSNQPQHF
>.|.|TRBJ2-3|TRBV21-1
TGTGCCAGCAGCAGTAGCGGGAATCACACAGATACGCAGTATTTT
CASSSSGNHTDTQYF
>.|TRBD1|TRBJ1-5|TRBV7-2
TGTGCCAGCAGCCCCGGACAGGGGAATCAGCCCCAGCATTTT
CASSPGQGNQPQHF
>.|.|TRBJ1-3|TRBV30
TGTGCCTCCTCGACACGGAGGGACTCTGGAAACACCATATATTTT
CASSTRRDSGNTIYF
>.|.|TRBJ1-5|TRBV19
TGTGCCAGTAGTATGATGGGGGGCGGTCAGCCCCAGCATTTT
CASSMMGGGQPQHF
>.|.|TRBJ1-5|TRBV16
TGTGCCAGCAGCCATGAGGGGAGCAATCAGCCCCAGCATTTT
CASSHEGSNQPQHF
>.|.|TRBJ2-7|TRBV5-1
TGCGCCAGCAGCTTGGATGGGGGCTCCTACGAGCAGTACTTC
CASSLDGGSYEQYF
>.|.|TRBJ2-7|TRBV6-1
TGTGCCAGCAGGGTCGGGACAACCTACGAGCAGTACTTC
CASRVGTTYEQYF
>.|TRBD1|TRBJ2-2|TRBV6-1
TGTGCCAGCAGTGAACAAAAACCTGACTTTGTCTGGACAGGGAACACCGGGGAGCTGTTTTTT
CASSEQKPDFVWTGNTGELFF
>.|.|TRBJ2-5|TRBV11-2
TGTGCCAGCAGCTTAGCACAGGCGGGACCCCTAACGGAGACCCAGTACTTC
CASSLAQAGPLTETQYF
>few|.|TRBJ1-1|TRBV7-8
TGTGCCAGCAGCTCAGGGAGGGAGGCTTTCTTT
CASSSGREAFF
>few|.|TRBJ2-1|TRBV19
TGTGCCAGTGTCCGGAGGGGGGGAAACTTCCCCTCCTACAATGAGCAGTTCTTC
CASVRRGGNFPSYNEQFF
>.|TRBD1|TRBJ2-2|TRBV13
TGTGCCAGCAGCTTAGGGGGACAGGGGAACACCGGGGAGCTGTTTTTT
CASSLGGQGNTGELFF
>.|.|TRBJ2-1|TRBV7-2
TGTGCCAGCAGCCCCTTGGGGGGGGGCCTTAATGAGCAGTTCTTC
CASSPLGGGLNEQFF
>.|.|TRBJ1-5|TRBV19
TGTGCCAGTAGTCCGACAGGTAATCAGCCCCAGCATTTT
CASSPTGNQPQHF
>.|TRBD1|TRBJ1-2|TRBV6-5
TGTGCCAGCAGTCGGGAGACAGGGAACTATGGCTACACCTTC
CASSRETGNYGYTF
>.|.|TRBJ2-7|TRBV6-1
TGTGCCAGCAGCCCAACCGCAGGGGGGTTCGAGCAGTACTTC
CASSPTAGGFEQYF